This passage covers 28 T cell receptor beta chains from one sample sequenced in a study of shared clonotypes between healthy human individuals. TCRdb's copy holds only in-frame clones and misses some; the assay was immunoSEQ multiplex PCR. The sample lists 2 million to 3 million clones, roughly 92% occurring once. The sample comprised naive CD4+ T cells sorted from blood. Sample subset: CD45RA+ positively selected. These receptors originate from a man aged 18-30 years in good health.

DNA for the CDR3: TGTGCCAGCATCCAGTTTAATAGCAATCAGCCCCAGCATTTT. This encodes CASIQFNSNQPQHF. The rearrangement joins TRBV5-8 to TRBJ1-5; D is ambiguous. CDR3 length: 14 residues. Deletions cut 6 bases from V and 0 bases from J, with 10 bases between. Germline CDR1 and CDR2: SGHTS and YDEGEE.

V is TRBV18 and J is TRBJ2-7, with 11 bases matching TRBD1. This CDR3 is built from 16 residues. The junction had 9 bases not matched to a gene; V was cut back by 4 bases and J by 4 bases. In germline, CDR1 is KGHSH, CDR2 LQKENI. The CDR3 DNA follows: TGTGCCAGCTCACTAAGAGGACAGGGGGCAGGGTACGAGCAGTACTTC. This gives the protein CASSLRGQGAGYEQYF.

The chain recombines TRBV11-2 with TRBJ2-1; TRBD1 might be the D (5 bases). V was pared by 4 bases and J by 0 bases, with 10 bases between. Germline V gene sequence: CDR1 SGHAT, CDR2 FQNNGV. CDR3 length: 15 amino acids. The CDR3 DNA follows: TGTGCCAGCAGCTGGGTACAGGCCTCCTACAATGAGCAGTTCTTC. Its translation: CASSWVQASYNEQFF.

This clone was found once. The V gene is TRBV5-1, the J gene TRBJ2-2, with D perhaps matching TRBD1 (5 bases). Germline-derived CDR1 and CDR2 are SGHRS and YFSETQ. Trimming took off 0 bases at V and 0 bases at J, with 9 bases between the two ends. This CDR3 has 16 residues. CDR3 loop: CASSLDAGTNTGELFF. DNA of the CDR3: TGCGCCAGCAGCTTGGATGCAGGGACGAACACCGGGGAGCTGTTTTTT. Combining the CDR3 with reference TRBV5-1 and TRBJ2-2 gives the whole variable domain KAGVTQTPRYLIKTRGQQVTLSCSPISGHRSVSWYQQTPGQGLQFLFEYFSETQRNKGNFPGRFSGRQFSNSRSEMNVSTLELGDSALYLCASSLDAGTNTGELFFGEGSRLTVL.

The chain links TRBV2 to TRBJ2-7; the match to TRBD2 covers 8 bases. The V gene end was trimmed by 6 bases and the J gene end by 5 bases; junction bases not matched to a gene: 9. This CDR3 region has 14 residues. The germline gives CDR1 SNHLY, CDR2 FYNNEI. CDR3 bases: TGTGCCAGCAGCCCCGGGACTAGAAACAACGAGCAGTACTTC. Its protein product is CASSPGTRNNEQYF.

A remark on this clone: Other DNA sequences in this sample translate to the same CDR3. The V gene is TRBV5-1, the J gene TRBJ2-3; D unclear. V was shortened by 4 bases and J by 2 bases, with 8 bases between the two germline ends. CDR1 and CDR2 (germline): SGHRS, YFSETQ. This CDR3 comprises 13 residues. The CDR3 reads CASSGTSTDTQYF. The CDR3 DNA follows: TGCGCCAGCAGCGGAACTTCCACAGATACGCAGTATTTT.

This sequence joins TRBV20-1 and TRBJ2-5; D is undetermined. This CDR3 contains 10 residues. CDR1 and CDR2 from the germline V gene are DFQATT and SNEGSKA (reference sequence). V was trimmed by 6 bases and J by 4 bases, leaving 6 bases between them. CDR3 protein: CSAPIETQYF. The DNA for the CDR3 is TGCAGTGCCCCGATAGAGACCCAGTACTTC.

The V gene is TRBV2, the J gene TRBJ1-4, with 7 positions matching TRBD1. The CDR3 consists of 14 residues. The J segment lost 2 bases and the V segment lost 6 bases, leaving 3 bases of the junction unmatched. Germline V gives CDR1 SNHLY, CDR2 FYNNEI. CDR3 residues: CASSGTVTNEKLFF. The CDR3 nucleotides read TGTGCCAGCAGCGGGACAGTTACTAATGAAAAACTGTTTTTT. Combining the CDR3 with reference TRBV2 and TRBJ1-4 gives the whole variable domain EPEVTQTPSHQVTQMGQEVILRCVPISNHLYFYWYRQILGQKVEFLVSFYNNEISEKSEIFDDQFSVERPDGSNFTLKIRSTKLEDSAMYFCASSGTVTNEKLFFGSGTQLSVL.

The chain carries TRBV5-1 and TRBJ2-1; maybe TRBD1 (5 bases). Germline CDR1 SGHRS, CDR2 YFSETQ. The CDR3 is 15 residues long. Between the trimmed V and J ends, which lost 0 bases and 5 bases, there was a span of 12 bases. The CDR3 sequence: CASSLGGRGHNEQFF. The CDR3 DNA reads TGCGCCAGCAGCTTGGGAGGTAGGGGTCACAATGAGCAGTTCTTC.

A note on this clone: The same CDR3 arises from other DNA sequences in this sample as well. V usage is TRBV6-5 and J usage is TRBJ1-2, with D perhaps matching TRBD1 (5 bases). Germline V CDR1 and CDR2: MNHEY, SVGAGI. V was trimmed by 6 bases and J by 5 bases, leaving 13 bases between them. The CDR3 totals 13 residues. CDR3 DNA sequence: TGTGCCAGCAGCCCCGGGACGGTTTATGGCTACACCTTC. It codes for CASSPGTVYGYTF.

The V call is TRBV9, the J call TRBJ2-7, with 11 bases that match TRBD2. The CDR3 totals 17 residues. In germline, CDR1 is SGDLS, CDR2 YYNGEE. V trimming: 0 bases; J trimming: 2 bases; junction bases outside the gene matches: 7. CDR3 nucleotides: TGTGCCAGCAGCGTAGCTACGGGGACTAGCGGACCCTACGAGCAGTACTTC. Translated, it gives CASSVATGTSGPYEQYF.

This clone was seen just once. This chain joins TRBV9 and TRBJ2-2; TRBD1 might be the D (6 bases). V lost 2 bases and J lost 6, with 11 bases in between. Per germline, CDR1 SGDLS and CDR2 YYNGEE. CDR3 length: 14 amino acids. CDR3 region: CASSVLQGPGELFF. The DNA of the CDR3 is TGTGCCAGCAGCGTGTTACAGGGTCCCGGGGAGCTGTTTTTT.

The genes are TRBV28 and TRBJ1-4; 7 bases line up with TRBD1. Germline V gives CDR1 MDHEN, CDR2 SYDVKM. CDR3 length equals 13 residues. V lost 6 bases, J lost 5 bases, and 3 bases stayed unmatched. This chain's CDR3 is CASRRTGNEKLFF. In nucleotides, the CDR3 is TGTGCCAGCAGGCGGACAGGAAATGAAAAACTGTTTTTT.

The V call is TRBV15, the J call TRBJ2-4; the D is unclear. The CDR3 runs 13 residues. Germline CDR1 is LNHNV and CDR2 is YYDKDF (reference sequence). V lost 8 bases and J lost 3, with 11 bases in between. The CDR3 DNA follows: TGTGCCACCGGCGGCCCCTTCAAAAACATTCAGTACTTC. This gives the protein CATGGPFKNIQYF.

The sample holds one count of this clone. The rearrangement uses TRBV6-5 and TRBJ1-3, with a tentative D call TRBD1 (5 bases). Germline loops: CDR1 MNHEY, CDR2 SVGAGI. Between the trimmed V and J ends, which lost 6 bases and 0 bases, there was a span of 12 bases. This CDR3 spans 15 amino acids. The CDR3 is CASSTSGGSGNTIYF. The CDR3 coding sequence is TGTGCCAGCAGCACTTCCGGGGGCTCTGGAAACACCATATATTTT.

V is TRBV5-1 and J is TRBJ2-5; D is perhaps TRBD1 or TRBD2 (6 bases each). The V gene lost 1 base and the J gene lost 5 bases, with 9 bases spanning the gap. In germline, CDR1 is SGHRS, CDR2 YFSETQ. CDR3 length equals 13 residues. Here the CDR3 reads CASSLRGPETQYF. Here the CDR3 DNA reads TGCGCCAGCAGCTTGCGGGGGCCTGAGACCCAGTACTTC.

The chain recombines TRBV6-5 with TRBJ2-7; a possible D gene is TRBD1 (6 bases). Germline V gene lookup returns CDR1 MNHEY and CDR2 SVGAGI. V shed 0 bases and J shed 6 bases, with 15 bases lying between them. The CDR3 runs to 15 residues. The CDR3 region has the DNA TGTGCCAGCAGTTACTCTGGGGGCCCGGTCCTCGAGCAGTACTTC. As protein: CASSYSGGPVLEQYF.

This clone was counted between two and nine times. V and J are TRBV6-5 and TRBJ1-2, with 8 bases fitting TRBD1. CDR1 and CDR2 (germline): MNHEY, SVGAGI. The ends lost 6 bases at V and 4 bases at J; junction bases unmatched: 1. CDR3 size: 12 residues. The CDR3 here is CASRDRAYGYTF. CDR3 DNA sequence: TGTGCCAGCAGGGACAGGGCCTATGGCTACACCTTC.

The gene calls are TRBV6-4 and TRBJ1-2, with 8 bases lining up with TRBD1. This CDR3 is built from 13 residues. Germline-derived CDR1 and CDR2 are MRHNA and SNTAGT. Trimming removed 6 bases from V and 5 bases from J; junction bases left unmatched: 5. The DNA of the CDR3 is TGTGCCAGCAGCTCAGACAGGGGATATGGCTACACCTTC. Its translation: CASSSDRGYGYTF.

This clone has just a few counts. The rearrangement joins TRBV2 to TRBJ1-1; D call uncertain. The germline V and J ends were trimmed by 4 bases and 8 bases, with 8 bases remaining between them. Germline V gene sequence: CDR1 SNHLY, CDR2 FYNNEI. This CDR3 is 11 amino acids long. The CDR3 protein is CASSVKWEAFF. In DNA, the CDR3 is TGTGCCAGCAGTGTAAAATGGGAAGCTTTCTTT. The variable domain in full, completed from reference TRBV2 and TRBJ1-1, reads EPEVTQTPSHQVTQMGQEVILRCVPISNHLYFYWYRQILGQKVEFLVSFYNNEISEKSEIFDDQFSVERPDGSNFTLKIRSTKLEDSAMYFCASSVKWEAFFGQGTRLTVV.

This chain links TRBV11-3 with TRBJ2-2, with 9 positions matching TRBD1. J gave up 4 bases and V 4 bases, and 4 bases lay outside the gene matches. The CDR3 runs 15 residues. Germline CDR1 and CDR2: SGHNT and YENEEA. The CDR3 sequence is CASSSGTGSTGELFF. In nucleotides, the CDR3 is TGTGCCAGCAGCTCAGGGACAGGGAGCACCGGGGAGCTGTTTTTT.

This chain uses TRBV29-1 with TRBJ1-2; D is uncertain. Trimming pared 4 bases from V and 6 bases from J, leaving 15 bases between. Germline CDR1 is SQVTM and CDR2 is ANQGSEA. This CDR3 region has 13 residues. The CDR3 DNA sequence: TGCAGCGTTGTTCGGATCGGGATCCATGGCTACACCTTC. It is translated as CSVVRIGIHGYTF. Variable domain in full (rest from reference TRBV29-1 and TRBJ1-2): SAVISQKPSRDICQRGTSLTIQCQVDSQVTMMFWYRQQPGQSLTLIATANQGSEATYESGFVIDKFPISRPNLTFSTLTVSNMSPEDSSIYLCSVVRIGIHGYTFGSGTRLTVV.

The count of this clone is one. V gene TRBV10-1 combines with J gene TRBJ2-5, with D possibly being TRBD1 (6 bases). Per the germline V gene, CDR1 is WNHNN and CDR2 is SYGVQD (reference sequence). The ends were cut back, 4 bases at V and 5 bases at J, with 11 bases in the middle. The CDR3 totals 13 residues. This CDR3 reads CASSGGQWETQYF. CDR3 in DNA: TGCGCCAGCAGTGGCGGACAGTGGGAGACCCAGTACTTC.

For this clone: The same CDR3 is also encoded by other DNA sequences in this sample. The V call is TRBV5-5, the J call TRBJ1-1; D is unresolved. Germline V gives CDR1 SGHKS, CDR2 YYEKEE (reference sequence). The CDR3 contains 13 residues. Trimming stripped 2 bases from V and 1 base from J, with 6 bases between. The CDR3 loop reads CASSFGRNTEAFF. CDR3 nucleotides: TGTGCCAGCAGCTTCGGACGGAACACTGAAGCTTTCTTT.

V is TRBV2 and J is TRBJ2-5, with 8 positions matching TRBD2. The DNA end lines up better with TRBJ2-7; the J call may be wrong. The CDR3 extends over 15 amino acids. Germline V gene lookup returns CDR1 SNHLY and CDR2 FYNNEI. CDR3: CASTLTGLVSLEQYF. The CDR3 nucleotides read TGTGCCAGCACCTTAACGGGACTAGTCTCCCTCGAGCAGTACTTC.

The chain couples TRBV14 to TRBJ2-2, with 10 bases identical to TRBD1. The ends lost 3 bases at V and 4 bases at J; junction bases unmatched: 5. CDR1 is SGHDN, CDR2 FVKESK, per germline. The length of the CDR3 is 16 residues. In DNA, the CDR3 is TGTGCCAGCAGCCAGACAGGGGGCGGGAGCACCGGGGAGCTGTTTTTT. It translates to CASSQTGGGSTGELFF.

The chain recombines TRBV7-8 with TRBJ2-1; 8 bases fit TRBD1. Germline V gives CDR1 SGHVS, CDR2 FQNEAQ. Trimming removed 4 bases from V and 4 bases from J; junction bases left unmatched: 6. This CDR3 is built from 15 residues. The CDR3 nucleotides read TGTGCCAGCAGCTCCCGGACAGGGTCTTACAATGAGCAGTTCTTC. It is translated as CASSSRTGSYNEQFF.

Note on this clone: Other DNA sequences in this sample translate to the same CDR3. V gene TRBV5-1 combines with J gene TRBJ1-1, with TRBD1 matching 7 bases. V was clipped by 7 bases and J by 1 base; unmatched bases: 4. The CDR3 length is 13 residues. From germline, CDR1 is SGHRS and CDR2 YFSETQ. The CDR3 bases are TGCGCCAGCGGAGGACAGGAGAACACTGAAGCTTTCTTT. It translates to CASGGQENTEAFF.